A single sample is the source of the 20 T cell receptor beta chains below, sequenced in a study of blood T cell repertoires in COVID-19 (dated by TCRdb to 2019 to 2021). Library creation used the immunoSEQ multiplex PCR assay. The table was pulled from immuneACCESS by TCRdb, which kept in-frame rearrangements only. Such tables lose some clones; where checked, under half of the loss comes from unresolved V genes, and the rest has no known cause. The sample records 190,000 or so clones, more than 75% of which are singletons. Clones ranked in the top ten supply over 0.7% of the sample. Sequencing input: peripheral blood. Receptors were obtained from a woman aged 18-29 years who had recovered from COVID-19.

V gene TRBV4-3 combines with J gene TRBJ1-5, with D possibly TRBD1 on 5 matching bases. The CDR3 totals 15 residues. The V end was cut by 0 bases, the J end by 6 bases, with 12 bases between. Germline CDR1 LGHNA, CDR2 YSLEER. CDR3 sequence (DNA): TGCGCCAGCAGCCAAGATGGATTGCAGGGTCAGCCCCAGCATTTT. Translation gives CASSQDGLQGQPQHF.

The chain carries TRBV5-1 and TRBJ2-1; tentative D call: TRBD2 (6 bases). In germline, CDR1 is SGHRS, CDR2 YFSETQ. The CDR3 has 16 amino acids. Between the trimmed V and J ends, which lost 1 base and 7 bases, there was a span of 18 bases. The CDR3 coding sequence is TGCGCCAGCAGCTTGTATTCGGGGGTGGTCAAGAATGAGCAGTTCTTC. It encodes CASSLYSGVVKNEQFF. Supplemented by reference TRBV5-1 and TRBJ2-1, the full variable domain reads KAGVTQTPRYLIKTRGQQVTLSCSPISGHRSVSWYQQTPGQGLQFLFEYFSETQRNKGNFPGRFSGRQFSNSRSEMNVSTLELGDSALYLCASSLYSGVVKNEQFFGPGTRLTVL.

V is TRBV7-2 and J is TRBJ1-1; 7 positions agree with TRBD1. The CDR3 contains 14 residues. V was pared by 5 bases and J by 4 bases, with 7 bases of the junction left unmatched. Germline-derived CDR1 and CDR2 are SGHTA and FQGNSA. The CDR3 region has the DNA TGTGCCAGCAGCCCCGGGACAGAGCGCACTGAAGCTTTCTTT. Amino acids: CASSPGTERTEAFF.

This chain uses TRBV9 with TRBJ2-1; 8 bases agree with TRBD2. V lost 2 bases to trimming and J lost 0 bases; unmatched junction nucleotides: 7. CDR3 length: 17 residues. The germline CDR1 and CDR2 sequences are SGDLS and YYNGEE. CDR3 sequence: CASSVHLSGASYNEQFF. The CDR3 DNA reads as TGTGCCAGCAGCGTTCATCTTAGCGGGGCCTCCTACAATGAGCAGTTCTTC.

The V gene is TRBV19, the J gene TRBJ2-2, with no clear D. The CDR3 is 13 amino acids. V dropped 3 bases and J dropped 4 bases, with 6 bases sitting between them. Germline CDR1 LNHDA, CDR2 SQIVND (reference sequence). The DNA for the CDR3 is TGTGCCAGTAGTATCTCGGTCACCGGGGAGCTGTTTTTT. Encoded protein: CASSISVTGELFF.

The chain has TRBV18 and TRBJ1-2; the D gene is possibly TRBD1 (5 bases). Germline CDR1 reads KGHSH; CDR2 reads LQKENI. This CDR3 comprises 14 residues. V lost 5 bases to trimming and J lost 6 bases, with 16 bases between them. CDR3 coding DNA: TGTGCCAGCTCAACGGACACGCGTAGGGATGGCTACACCTTC. Residues: CASSTDTRRDGYTF.

The chain has TRBV15 and TRBJ2-5; the D is unclear. There are 15 residues in the CDR3. V lost 1 base to trimming and J lost 1 base, with 10 bases between them. Germline V gene data show CDR1 as LNHNV and CDR2 as YYDKDF (reference sequence). The CDR3 spells CATSRVGRFQETQYF. The CDR3 DNA reads as TGTGCCACCAGCAGAGTAGGCAGGTTCCAAGAGACCCAGTACTTC.

This clone was detected only once. This rearrangement joins TRBV11-2 to TRBJ2-3; TRBD2 aligns across 8 bases. The V and J ends lost 1 base and 6 bases, in that order; junction bases with no gene match: 9. The germline gives CDR1 SGHAT, CDR2 FQNNGV. CDR3 length equals 16 residues. Here the CDR3 reads CASSLVRGAGKDTQYF. DNA for the CDR3: TGTGCCAGCAGCTTAGTGCGGGGGGCCGGGAAGGATACGCAGTATTTT.

V and J are TRBV21-1 and TRBJ2-3; TRBD1 reflects the table's D call only, with no check against the DNA. TRBV21-1 has pseudogene status. CDR3 length equals 13 residues. The CDR3 loop is CASGQGGTDTQYF. In nucleotides, the CDR3 is TGTGCCAGCGGACAGGGTGGCACAGATACGCAGTATTTT.

The J gene is TRBJ2-3, the V gene TRBV18; no clear D gene. The V end was cut by 6 bases, the J end by 3 bases, with 10 bases between. CDR3 length equals 13 residues. Per the germline V gene, CDR1 is KGHSH and CDR2 is LQKENI. CDR3 protein: CASSSGPTDTQYF. CDR3 in DNA: TGTGCCAGCTCGTCGGGTCCGACAGATACGCAGTATTTT.

The CDR3 coding sequence is TGTGCCAGTAGTATAGTGGCGGGAGGGCACAATGAGCAGTTCTTC. Residues: CASSIVAGGHNEQFF. The gene calls are TRBV19 and TRBJ2-1, with 9 bases identical to TRBD2. The length of the CDR3 is 15 residues. Per germline, CDR1 LNHDA and CDR2 SQIVND (reference sequence). V dropped 1 base and J dropped 5; count of bases not matched to a gene: 3.

The chain carries TRBV13 and TRBJ2-1; D may be TRBD1 (6 bases). Trimming took off 5 bases at V and 10 bases at J, with 15 bases between the two ends. Germline V CDR1 and CDR2: PRHDT, FYEKMQ (reference sequence). There are 13 residues in the CDR3. The CDR3 DNA follows: TGTGCCAGCAGCGCAGGCTCCAGGGGCGAGCAGTTCTTC. Protein sequence: CASSAGSRGEQFF. Filled out from reference TRBV13 and TRBJ2-1, the complete variable domain reads AAGVIQSPRHLIKEKRETATLKCYPIPRHDTVYWYQQGPGQDPQFLISFYEKMQSDKGSIPDRFSAQQFSDYHSELNMSSLELGDSALYFCASSAGSRGEQFFGPGTRLTVL.

V is TRBV5-1 and J is TRBJ2-3; weak D call: TRBD1 (6 bases). CDR3 length: 15 amino acids. V was trimmed by 2 bases and J by 0 bases, leaving 10 bases between them. The germline CDR1 and CDR2 sequences are SGHRS and YFSETQ. The CDR3 is CASSLQGFSTDTQYF. The CDR3 DNA is TGCGCCAGCAGCTTACAGGGTTTCAGCACAGATACGCAGTATTTT.

V is TRBV5-4 and J is TRBJ2-7, with 11 bases fitting TRBD2. Per the germline V gene, CDR1 is SGHNT and CDR2 is YYREEE (reference sequence). V lost 3 bases, J lost 7 bases, and 6 bases stayed unmatched. The CDR3 sequence is 14 residues long. The CDR3 loop is CASSSIAGGQEQYF. CDR3 nucleotides: TGTGCCAGCAGCTCAATAGCGGGGGGGCAAGAGCAGTACTTC.

This chain joins TRBV9 and TRBJ2-1; 10 bases map to TRBD2. The CDR3 totals 15 residues. Germline-derived CDR1 and CDR2 are SGDLS and YYNGEE. V was pared by 0 bases and J by 8 bases, with 5 bases of the junction left unmatched. CDR3 nucleotide sequence: TGTGCCAGCAGCGTAGATGCTAGCGGGAGCCATGAGCAGTTCTTC. Its protein product is CASSVDASGSHEQFF.

The chain carries TRBV7-9 and TRBJ2-1, with 7 bases aligning to TRBD2. The CDR3 sequence is 16 residues long. V was pared by 5 bases and J by 0 bases, with 7 bases of the junction left unmatched. The germline V gene has CDR1 SEHNR and CDR2 FQNEAQ (reference sequence). DNA for the CDR3: TGTGCCAGCAGCCAGACTGGCGGGAGCTCCTACAATGAGCAGTTCTTC. This translates into CASSQTGGSSYNEQFF.

The chain joins TRBV6-5 to TRBJ1-1; possibly TRBD1 for D (5 bases). Germline CDR1 and CDR2: MNHEY and SVGAGI. V lost 0 bases and J 4 bases, leaving 12 bases between the germline ends. The CDR3 totals 15 residues. CDR3 DNA sequence: TGTGCCAGCAGTTACTCGGCAGGGATGCGCACTGAAGCTTTCTTT. This codes for CASSYSAGMRTEAFF.

In nucleotides, the CDR3 is TGTGCCAGCAGCGAAGGAGGGCATTTCTCTGGAAACACCATATATTTT. Translation: CASSEGGHFSGNTIYF. The chain employs TRBV13 and TRBJ1-3; D remains ambiguous. Trimming left V 5 bases short and J 0 bases short, with 14 bases between. The CDR3 has 16 residues. From germline, CDR1 is PRHDT and CDR2 FYEKMQ (reference sequence).

The chain uses TRBV7-3 and TRBJ2-7, with 12 bases fitting TRBD1. The ends lost 5 bases at V and 7 bases at J; junction bases unmatched: 6. This CDR3 contains 14 residues. Germline CDR1 SGHTA, CDR2 FQGTGA. The CDR3, as DNA: TGTGCCAGCAGCCTGGGACAGGGGGCGTGGGAGCAGTACTTC. Amino acids: CASSLGQGAWEQYF.

This chain uses TRBV6-2 or TRBV6-3 with TRBJ1-1; D call uncertain. The V gene lost 4 bases and the J gene lost 4 bases, with 16 bases spanning the gap. The CDR3 consists of 15 residues. Germline V gives CDR1 MNHEY, CDR2 SVGEGT. CDR3 nucleotide sequence: TGTGCCAGCAGTTCAACTCGGGGAGGTACCACTGAAGCTTTCTTT. Translating it yields CASSSTRGGTTEAFF.